The 28 T cell receptor beta chains given below trace back to one sample, sequenced in a study of OX40 agonist ivuxolimab in advanced cancers. TCRdb's table, derived via immunoSEQ multiplex PCR, lists solely in-frame clones and lacks some. Of approximately 52,000 clones listed, 83% are singletons. The sequencing used CD4+ or CD8+ T cells sorted from blood, collected in a trial of the OX40 agonist ivuxolimab. The origin of the receptors is an adult with an advanced solid tumor such as melanoma, head and neck, liver or kidney cancer.

V gene TRBV9 combines with J gene TRBJ1-4, with 7 positions matching TRBD1. Germline-derived CDR1 and CDR2 are SGDLS and YYNGEE. The ends lost 1 base at V and 5 bases at J; junction bases unmatched: 5. The CDR3 contains 15 residues. The CDR3: CASSVTTGRNEKLFF. The CDR3 bases are TGTGCCAGCAGCGTAACGACAGGGCGGAATGAAAAACTGTTTTTT.

The rearrangement uses TRBV19 and TRBJ2-5; D is undetermined. Trimming took off 6 bases at V and 2 bases at J, with 4 bases between the two ends. Germline loops: CDR1 LNHDA, CDR2 SQIVND (reference sequence). The CDR3 is made up of 11 amino acids. DNA for the CDR3: TGTGCCAGTAGCAGTCAAGAGACCCAGTACTTC. Its translation is CASSSQETQYF. Combining the CDR3 with reference TRBV19 and TRBJ2-5 gives the whole variable domain DGGITQSPKYLFRKEGQNVTLSCEQNLNHDAMYWYRQDPGQGLRLIYYSQIVNDFQKGDIAEGYSVSREKKESFPLTVTSAQKNPTAFYLCASSSQETQYFGPGTRLLVL.

A single count supports this clone. The CDR3 DNA reads as TGTGCCAGTAGTAAGGCCTTCTATGGCTACACCTTC. It translates to CASSKAFYGYTF. This sequence joins TRBV19 and TRBJ1-2; D gene unclear. Germline assignment: CDR1 LNHDA and CDR2 SQIVND (reference sequence). Trimming cost V 4 bases and J 4 bases, with 7 bases left between them. The CDR3 is 12 residues long.

The chain is built from TRBV5-1 and TRBJ1-2; 7 bases fit TRBD1. The CDR3 length is 15 residues. V shed 4 bases and J 3 bases; nucleotides not matched to a gene: 9. Germline assignment: CDR1 SGHRS and CDR2 YFSETQ. CDR3 residues: CASSATPGTDYGYTF. In DNA, the CDR3 is TGCGCCAGCAGCGCCACTCCCGGGACAGACTATGGCTACACCTTC. Supplemented by reference TRBV5-1 and TRBJ1-2, the full variable domain reads KAGVTQTPRYLIKTRGQQVTLSCSPISGHRSVSWYQQTPGQGLQFLFEYFSETQRNKGNFPGRFSGRQFSNSRSEMNVSTLELGDSALYLCASSATPGTDYGYTFGSGTRLTVV.

The chain couples TRBV5-1 to TRBJ1-4, with D unclear. With 2 bases removed from V and 2 bases from J, the gap between germline ends came to 10 bases. CDR3 size: 15 residues. The V gene's germline CDR1 is SGHRS and CDR2 YFSETQ. In DNA, the CDR3 is TGCGCCAGCAGCTTATTCAGAGGGACTAATGAAAAACTGTTTTTT. Its translation is CASSLFRGTNEKLFF.

The count of this clone is one. This chain joins TRBV19 and TRBJ1-4; 7 nucleotides align to TRBD1. The V segment lost 5 bases and the J segment 8 bases; nucleotides outside the gene matches: 11. Germline CDR1 reads LNHDA; CDR2 reads SQIVND (reference sequence). The CDR3 has 15 amino acids. The CDR3 spells CASSSPGQPLEKLFF. The CDR3 DNA is TGTGCCAGTAGTTCTCCGGGACAGCCCCTCGAAAAACTGTTTTTT. Full variable domain (rest looked up from reference TRBV19 and TRBJ1-4): DGGITQSPKYLFRKEGQNVTLSCEQNLNHDAMYWYRQDPGQGLRLIYYSQIVNDFQKGDIAEGYSVSREKKESFPLTVTSAQKNPTAFYLCASSSPGQPLEKLFFGSGTQLSVL.

This chain links TRBV5-8 with TRBJ1-1, with 8 positions matching TRBD1. With 3 bases clipped from V and 10 bases from J, the junction kept 11 bases outside the gene matches. CDR1 is SGHTS and CDR2 is YDEGEE in the germline V gene. The CDR3 extends over 14 amino acids. The CDR3 reads CASSSVDREGGAFF. The CDR3 DNA reads as TGTGCCAGCAGCTCGGTGGACAGGGAGGGAGGAGCTTTCTTT.

The CDR3 DNA is TGTGCCAGCAGCTTAAATGTGGGCTATGGCTACACCTTC. Its protein product is CASSLNVGYGYTF. This chain links TRBV7-2 with TRBJ1-2; D call uncertain. The CDR3 is made up of 13 amino acids. V was shortened by 2 bases and J by 4 bases, with 8 bases between the two germline ends. Looked up from germline, CDR1 is SGHTA and CDR2 is FQGNSA.

The sample holds a few counts of this clone. The rearrangement uses TRBV9 and TRBJ1-1; 8 positions agree with TRBD1. The CDR3 has 14 residues. The V and J ends lost 4 bases and 0 bases, in that order; junction bases with no gene match: 2. Germline V gene data show CDR1 as SGDLS and CDR2 as YYNGEE. CDR3 sequence reads: CASSRTGLNTEAFF. CDR3 DNA sequence: TGTGCCAGCAGCCGGACAGGGCTGAACACTGAAGCTTTCTTT.

The genes are TRBV6-1 and TRBJ1-3, with no clear D. Germline loops: CDR1 MNHNS, CDR2 SASEGT. Trimming shortened V by 10 bases and J by 0 bases, and 16 bases separated the two germline ends. The CDR3 is 15 amino acids. CDR3 DNA: TGTGCCATCACCCTATCACTTCTCTCTGGAAACACCATATATTTT. As protein: CAITLSLLSGNTIYF.

The rearrangement links TRBV4-1 to TRBJ1-4, with TRBD1 identical over 7 bases. Germline V gene lookup returns CDR1 MGHRA and CDR2 YSYEKL. The CDR3 contains 17 residues. V lost 0 bases to trimming and J lost 4 bases; unmatched junction nucleotides: 8. This CDR3 is CASSQDSRGFGNEKLFF. For the CDR3, the DNA is TGCGCCAGCAGCCAAGATAGCAGGGGGTTCGGTAATGAAAAACTGTTTTTT.

A single count supports this clone. The V call is TRBV7-2, the J call TRBJ1-1; D remains ambiguous. The germline V and J ends were trimmed by 5 bases and 1 base, with 8 bases remaining between them. This CDR3 region has 13 residues. In germline, CDR1 is SGHTA, CDR2 FQGNSA. CDR3 in DNA: TGTGCCAGCAGCCATACGGAGAACACTGAAGCTTTCTTT. This sequence encodes CASSHTENTEAFF. Based on the CDR3 plus reference TRBV7-2 and TRBJ1-1, the full variable domain is GAGVSQSPSNKVTEKGKDVELRCDPISGHTALYWYRQSLGQGLEFLIYFQGNSAPDKSGLPSDRFSAERTGGSVSTLTIQRTQQEDSAVYLCASSHTENTEAFFGQGTRLTVV.

The V gene is TRBV18, the J gene TRBJ1-4, with D unclear. The CDR3 loop spans 13 amino acids. Germline CDR1 is KGHSH and CDR2 is LQKENI. Between the trimmed V and J ends, which lost 2 bases and 8 bases, there was a span of 9 bases. The CDR3 sequence is CASSPGVREKLFF. The CDR3 DNA follows: TGTGCCAGCTCACCAGGGGTGAGGGAAAAACTGTTTTTT.

CDR3 nucleotide sequence: TGTGCCAGCTCACCACGACAGGCCAATCAGCCCCAGCATTTT. Translated, it gives CASSPRQANQPQHF. The chain uses TRBV18 and TRBJ1-5, with a tentative D call TRBD1 (6 bases). CDR1 and CDR2 from the germline V gene are KGHSH and LQKENI. V lost 1 base and J lost 3, with 7 bases in between. The CDR3 runs 14 residues.

The chain couples TRBV20-1 to TRBJ2-7; no clear D gene. The CDR3 extends over 11 amino acids. Trimming left V 4 bases short and J 2 bases short, with 6 bases between. Germline CDR1 reads DFQATT; CDR2 reads SNEGSKA (reference sequence). This chain's CDR3 is CSAKAPYEQYF. The CDR3 DNA reads as TGCAGTGCTAAGGCCCCCTACGAGCAGTACTTC.

The gene calls are TRBV7-8 and TRBJ2-7; D might be TRBD1 (5 bases). Germline lookup yields CDR1 SGHVS and CDR2 FQNEAQ. The CDR3 is made up of 14 amino acids. V lost 6 bases, J lost 9 bases, and 21 bases lay in between. The CDR3 DNA follows: TGTGCCAGCAGTCCCACAGGTGGGCTTACGAGGCAGTACTTC. Amino acid sequence: CASSPTGGLTRQYF.

The gene calls are TRBV7-8 and TRBJ2-3; maybe TRBD2 (6 bases). V was clipped by 5 bases and J by 0 bases, with 15 bases between them. The CDR3 totals 16 residues. Per the germline V gene, CDR1 is SGHVS and CDR2 is FQNEAQ. CDR3 sequence (DNA): TGTGCCAGCAGCCACCGACTAGAATCTAGCACAGATACGCAGTATTTT. Encoded protein: CASSHRLESSTDTQYF.

DNA of the CDR3: TGTGCCAGTAGTAAACTAGCGGGGGGCCCATTGAAGCAGTTCTTC. This gives the protein CASSKLAGGPLKQFF. This chain joins TRBV19 and TRBJ2-1; the match to TRBD2 covers 12 bases. Germline V lookup: CDR1 LNHDA, CDR2 SQIVND (reference sequence). V shed 4 bases, J shed 11 bases, and the junction held 9 bases outside the gene matches. The CDR3 runs to 15 residues.

The chain carries TRBV18 and TRBJ1-4; TRBD1 agrees at 7 bases. CDR1 is KGHSH, CDR2 LQKENI, per germline. There are 15 residues in the CDR3. V lost 0 bases to trimming and J lost 4 bases; unmatched junction nucleotides: 2. CDR3 sequence reads: CASSPPGQHNEKLFF. The CDR3 region has the DNA TGTGCCAGCTCACCACCGGGACAGCATAATGAAAAACTGTTTTTT.

J is TRBJ1-5 and V is TRBV5-1; 9 bases fit TRBD1. CDR3 length equals 14 residues. The V gene's germline CDR1 is SGHRS and CDR2 YFSETQ. V lost 4 bases and J lost 7; bases outside the gene matches: 6. The CDR3 reads CASSPGTGHQPQHF. CDR3 DNA: TGCGCCAGCAGCCCGGGGACAGGGCACCAGCCCCAGCATTTT.

The chain recombines TRBV10-1 with TRBJ2-1, with D possibly being TRBD1 (6 bases). The ends were cut back, 5 bases at V and 0 bases at J, with 11 bases in the middle. Germline CDR1 and CDR2: WNHNN and SYGVQD (reference sequence). CDR3 length: 15 amino acids. Here the CDR3 reads CASSWGPSSYNEQFF. DNA for the CDR3: TGCGCCAGCAGTTGGGGGCCGAGCTCCTACAATGAGCAGTTCTTC.

The chain is built from TRBV7-2 and TRBJ2-1, with D unresolved. CDR1 and CDR2 (germline): SGHTA, FQGNSA. The CDR3 is 15 amino acids. Between the trimmed V and J ends, which lost 5 bases and 4 bases, there was a span of 15 bases. In nucleotides, the CDR3 is TGTGCCAGCAGCGTTAGTACGGTACCGTACAATGAGCAGTTCTTC. Encoded protein: CASSVSTVPYNEQFF.

Written as DNA, the CDR3 is TGTGCCAGCAGCTTAGTAACAGGACCCTACGAGCAGTACTTC. Its translation: CASSLVTGPYEQYF. The J gene is TRBJ2-7, the V gene TRBV7-8; weak D call: TRBD1 (5 bases). From germline, CDR1 is SGHVS and CDR2 FQNEAQ. The CDR3 length is 14 residues. Deletions cut 1 base from V and 2 bases from J, with 9 bases between.

V gene TRBV18 combines with J gene TRBJ2-6, with D possibly TRBD2 on 7 matching bases. The CDR3 consists of 19 residues. The germline gives CDR1 KGHSH, CDR2 LQKENI. V shed 2 bases and J shed 2 bases, with 19 bases lying between them. CDR3 in DNA: TGTGCCAGCTCACCAAGGCTCGGGGGGCGCAGGGCTGGGGCCAACGTCCTGACTTTC. Translated, it gives CASSPRLGGRRAGANVLTF.

The V and J genes are TRBV14 and TRBJ2-2, with 7 nucleotides matching TRBD2. This CDR3 region has 14 residues. Germline CDR1 and CDR2: SGHDN and FVKESK. The J segment lost 6 bases and the V segment lost 4 bases, leaving 5 bases of the junction unmatched. CDR3 protein: CASSLGLVAGELFF. Here the CDR3 DNA reads TGTGCCAGCAGCCTCGGACTAGTAGCCGGGGAGCTGTTTTTT.

The chain is built from TRBV6-5 and TRBJ2-7; no clear D. Germline lookup yields CDR1 MNHEY and CDR2 SVGAGI. V lost 3 bases and J 6 bases, leaving 15 bases between the germline ends. This CDR3 is 14 amino acids long. CDR3 protein: CASSYLVGFGEQYF. The CDR3 DNA reads as TGTGCCAGCAGTTATCTCGTTGGGTTCGGCGAGCAGTACTTC.

The chain has TRBV9 and TRBJ2-7; maybe TRBD2 (5 bases). V gave up 4 bases and J gave up 0 bases, with 14 bases separating them. This CDR3 has 15 residues. Germline CDR1 reads SGDLS; CDR2 reads YYNGEE. CDR3 bases: TGTGCCAGCAGCCCCCGGGTGGGGAGCTCCTACGAGCAGTACTTC. Amino acid sequence: CASSPRVGSSYEQYF.

This rearrangement joins TRBV6-1 to TRBJ2-7, with no clear D. V lost 8 bases to trimming and J lost 0 bases, with 8 bases between them. CDR1 is MNHNS, CDR2 SASEGT, per germline. The CDR3 has 12 amino acids. The CDR3 protein is CASRGDSYEQYF. The CDR3 nucleotides read TGTGCCAGCCGTGGAGACTCCTACGAGCAGTACTTC.